This TCR beta chain was sequenced during a study of T cells after yellow fever vaccination (dated 2019 in TCRdb). For the wider study: The SMART-Seq v4 Ultra Low Input RNA kit was used to prepare libraries from fractions with low cell numbers. Bulk TCR alpha and beta repertoires were sequenced longitudinally to track T-cell clones before and after primary and booster YFV17D yellow fever vaccination. Two healthy male donors, one aged 18 to 29 and one aged 30 to 39 years, were included in the cohort. Blood was collected at multiple timepoints before and after primary and secondary immunization, and bulk PBMC replicates and cell subsets were isolated. Overall results and qualifications from the work: The study included only a couple of donors, which limits how far the findings can be generalized. Because abundant contaminating clonotypes from the bulk population could be contained in FACS-sorted repertoires, computational filtering was required. Most clones expanded after primary vaccination were re-detected after the booster (96% of CD4 and approximately 88% of CD8), suggesting broad memory maintenance. A small fraction of clonotypes appeared in both the CD4 and CD8 compartments, likely as a result of convergent recombination. The secondary T-cell response was weaker than the primary response but faster, peaking on day 5 instead of day 15.

TCR cDNA was synthesized by 5'RACE template switching, which introduced a universal primer site and unique molecular identifiers. cDNA synthesis was primed from both the TCR alpha and TCR beta constant segments. Library amplification involved two PCR steps, and the second step added sample barcodes and sequencing adapters. Sequencing of libraries was done on Illumina HiSeq 2500 (2x100 bp) or NovaSeq (2x150 bp). In the source study's methods: Reads were demultiplexed and collapsed into UMI consensus sequences with MIGEC, and V(D)J alignment was performed with MiXCR. Clonotypes responding to the vaccine were identified with edgeR on replicate PBMC samples, with the criteria of FDR below 0.01 and a log2 fold change above 5 up to day 15. Bulk clonotypes were assigned CD4 or CD8 identity according to which sequenced CD4 or CD8 repertoire held them at higher abundance. TCRdb itself trimmed the public reads at Q25 with fastp, ran MiXCR and retained productive beta chains. CDR3 protein duplicates are merged, each entry listing the most common genes and DNA. It is TCRdb's table, rather than the study itself, that gives the V and J calls and clone size. The sample profile shows around 550,000 distinct CDR3 sequences; over 15% of them were found once. The top ten clonotypes cover roughly an eighth of the sample.

Measured from the cysteine to the phenylalanine, the CDR3 is 15 residues long. Just the 45-base CDR3 DNA is kept, in frame starting at base 1. CDR1 and CDR2, looked up from the germline V gene (reference sequence), are DFQATT and SNEGSKA. V has 6 bases trimmed and J has 5 bases trimmed; junction bases matching no gene number 11. In regard to this clonotype: Its antigen is not yet known. Base-call qualities are not available, and no considerably larger clone is one nucleotide away.

The treatment or condition label corresponds to: live attenuated yellow fever vaccine strain. Two biological replicates of bulk PBMCs were collected at each blood-draw timepoint. A standard Ficoll-Paque protocol was used to isolate PBMCs from peripheral blood. RNA was extracted with TriZol from bulk PBMCs, CD4 and CD8 fractions, and dextramer-positive and dextramer-negative fractions. In this chain, TRBV20-1 is recombined with TRBJ2-3; TRBD2 fits 10 bases in the junction. This sequence was found in a man aged 25-45 years who received the YFV17D yellow fever vaccine. Material: PBMCs, obtained 15 days after the yellow fever booster vaccination. Read as DNA, the sequence is TGCAGTGCCTATCACCCCAGCGGGAGGGGAGATACGCAGTATTTT. Translated, this gives CSAYHPSGRGDTQYF.